The clone carrying this T cell receptor beta chain was counted many times. Per germline, CDR1 LGHDT and CDR2 YNNKEL (reference sequence). V trimming: 4 bases; J trimming: 1 base; junction bases outside the gene matches: 5. This CDR3 has 15 amino acids. TCRdb reprocessed the 5' RACE reads via MiXCR and lists one record per CDR3 protein. The sample records approximately 90,000 distinct CDR3 sequences, 16% being singletons. The sample is drawn from a study of early T cells in non-severe SARS-CoV-2 infection. The receptor comes from an adult who was a healthcare worker with PCR-confirmed SARS-CoV-2 infection or an uninfected control (not recorded which). This material consisted of whole blood, taken at baseline. The V gene is TRBV3-1, the J gene TRBJ1-1, with 8 bases that match TRBD1. The CDR3 region has the DNA TGTGCCAGCAGCCCCAGGACAGGGTCGAACACTGAAGCTTTCTTT. Encoded protein: CASSPRTGSNTEAFF. Using reference TRBV3-1 and TRBJ1-1 for the parts outside the CDR3, the full variable domain is DTAVSQTPKYLVTQMGNDKSIKCEQNLGHDTMYWYKQDSKKFLKIMFSYNNKELIINETVPNRFSPKSPDKAHLNLHINSLELGDSAVYFCASSPRTGSNTEAFFGQGTRLTVV.